The clone carrying this T cell receptor beta chain showed up many times. What it recognizes is unknown. The data were obtained in a study of T cells after yellow fever vaccination. About the study: Preparation of the low-cell-number fractions used SMART-Seq v4 Ultra Low Input.

TCR cDNA was made by 5'RACE template switching, adding a universal primer site and UMIs. TCRdb re-analysed the 5' RACE reads in MiXCR, keeping a single row per CDR3 protein. The sample shows 400,000 to 650,000 distinct CDR3 sequences, 21% of them seen only once. General study results and limits: Abundant bulk-population clonotypes could contaminate the FACS-sorted repertoires.

Germline V gene sequence: CDR1 DFQATT, CDR2 SNEGSKA (reference sequence). V was cut by 0 bases and J by 3 bases, with 9 bases left in between. The CDR3 is 13 residues long. Here the sequenced sample was PBMCs, taken 20 to 25 days after the first yellow fever vaccination. The chain is built from TRBV20-1 and TRBJ2-7; unclear D gene. The sequence was collected from a man between 18 and 29 years old who received the YFV17D yellow fever vaccine. This CDR3 is CSARDQAGYEQYF. The CDR3 nucleotides are TGCAGTGCTAGAGATCAGGCTGGCTACGAGCAGTACTTC.